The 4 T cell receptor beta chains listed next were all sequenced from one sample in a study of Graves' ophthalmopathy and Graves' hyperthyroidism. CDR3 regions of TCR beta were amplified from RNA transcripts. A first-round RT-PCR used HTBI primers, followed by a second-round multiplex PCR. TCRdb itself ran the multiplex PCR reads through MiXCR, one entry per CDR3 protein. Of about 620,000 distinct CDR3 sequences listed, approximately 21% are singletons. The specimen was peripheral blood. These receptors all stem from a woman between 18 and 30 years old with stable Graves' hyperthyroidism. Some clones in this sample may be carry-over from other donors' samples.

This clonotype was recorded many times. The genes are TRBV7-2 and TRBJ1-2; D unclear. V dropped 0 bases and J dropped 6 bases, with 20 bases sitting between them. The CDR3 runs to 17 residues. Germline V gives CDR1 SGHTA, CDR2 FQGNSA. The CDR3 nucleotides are TGTGCCAGCAGCTTAGCTGGGTATGGTGATGCTAGGAATGGCTACACCTTC. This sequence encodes CASSLAGYGDARNGYTF.

The CDR3: CASSNTGTPHPNTIYF. In DNA, the CDR3 is TGTGCCAGCAGCAACACCGGGACACCTCATCCGAACACCATATATTTT. This chain links TRBV11-2 with TRBJ1-3; D might be TRBD1 (6 bases). This CDR3 spans 16 amino acids. V lost 5 bases and J lost 7, with 21 bases in between. Germline V gives CDR1 SGHAT, CDR2 FQNNGV.

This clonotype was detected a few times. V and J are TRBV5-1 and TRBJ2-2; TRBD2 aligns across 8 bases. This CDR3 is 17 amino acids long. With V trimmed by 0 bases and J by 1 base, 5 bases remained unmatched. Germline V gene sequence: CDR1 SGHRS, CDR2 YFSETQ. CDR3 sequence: CASSLAGGRVNTGELFF. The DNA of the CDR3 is TGCGCCAGCAGCTTGGCGGGGGGGCGAGTGAACACCGGGGAGCTGTTTTTT.

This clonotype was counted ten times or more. DNA of the CDR3: TGTGCCAGCAGTGAAACCGGATTCTATGGCTACACCTTC. It specifies CASSETGFYGYTF. The chain uses TRBV2 and TRBJ1-2; no clear D gene. Germline lookup yields CDR1 SNHLY and CDR2 FYNNEI. CDR3 length: 13 amino acids. The germline V and J ends were trimmed by 2 bases and 4 bases, with 8 bases remaining between them.